Below are 18 T cell receptor beta chains sequenced from a single sample in a study of OX40 agonist ivuxolimab in advanced cancers. Assay used: immunoSEQ multiplex PCR; TCRdb lists only in-frame clones, some missing. The data contain 15,000 to 20,000 clones, roughly 84% of them singletons. The starting material was CD4+ or CD8+ T cells sorted from blood, obtained in a trial of the OX40 agonist ivuxolimab. These receptors all come from an adult with an advanced solid tumor such as melanoma, head and neck, liver or kidney cancer.

This clone was seen just once. This chain uses TRBV19 with TRBJ1-4; D remains ambiguous. Trimming cost V 1 base and J 6 bases, with 12 bases left between them. CDR1 is LNHDA, CDR2 SQIVND, per germline (reference sequence). The CDR3 consists of 15 residues. The CDR3 DNA reads TGTGCCAGTAGTATAGGTTCGCCAGGCGATGAAAAACTGTTTTTT. Protein: CASSIGSPGDEKLFF.

This chain joins TRBV5-6 and TRBJ1-1; possible D gene TRBD1, 6 bases. Germline V CDR1 and CDR2: SGHDT, YYEEEE. This CDR3 contains 15 residues. The ends were cut back, 1 base at V and 6 bases at J, with 16 bases in the middle. Here the CDR3 reads CASSLSAGANSEAFF. The CDR3 DNA reads TGTGCCAGCAGCTTGTCGGCAGGGGCTAACTCTGAAGCTTTCTTT.

The CDR3 loop is CASTSGGTARETQYF. Written as DNA, the CDR3 is TGTGCCAGCACTAGCGGGGGGACCGCGAGAGAGACCCAGTACTTC. The chain recombines TRBV9 with TRBJ2-5, with TRBD2 identical over 11 bases. V gave up 6 bases and J gave up 4 bases; unmatched junction bases: 8. The germline CDR1 and CDR2 sequences are SGDLS and YYNGEE. CDR3 size: 15 residues.

This clone was detected a few times. This rearrangement joins TRBV9 to TRBJ1-2, with D hard to call. CDR1 is SGDLS, CDR2 YYNGEE, per germline. CDR3 length: 13 amino acids. Trimming took off 0 bases at V and 4 bases at J, with 7 bases between the two ends. CDR3 coding DNA: TGTGCCAGCAGCGTAGCACCCTCCTATGGCTACACCTTC. Translated: CASSVAPSYGYTF.

The chain joins TRBV13 to TRBJ1-3; 7 bases match TRBD1. The CDR3 covers 14 residues. Germline V lookup: CDR1 PRHDT, CDR2 FYEKMQ (reference sequence). V shed 1 base and J 4 bases; nucleotides not matched to a gene: 1. CDR3 in amino acids: CASSLEGGGNTIYF. The CDR3 region has the DNA TGTGCCAGCAGCTTAGAAGGGGGCGGAAACACCATATATTTT. Variable domain in full (rest from reference TRBV13 and TRBJ1-3): AAGVIQSPRHLIKEKRETATLKCYPIPRHDTVYWYQQGPGQDPQFLISFYEKMQSDKGSIPDRFSAQQFSDYHSELNMSSLELGDSALYFCASSLEGGGNTIYFGEGSWLTVV.

This clone has only a few counts. J is TRBJ2-7 and V is TRBV5-4; TRBD1 matches 7 bases. The CDR3 covers 13 residues. The J segment lost 2 bases and the V segment lost 6 bases, leaving 5 bases of the junction unmatched. Germline-derived CDR1 and CDR2 are SGHNT and YYREEE (reference sequence). Here the CDR3 DNA reads TGTGCCAGCAACCGGGACAGTGCCTACGAGCAGTACTTC. Protein product: CASNRDSAYEQYF.

V and J are TRBV30 and TRBJ1-5; the D is unclear. Between the trimmed V and J ends, which lost 0 bases and 6 bases, there was a span of 12 bases. Looked up from germline, CDR1 is GTSNPN and CDR2 is SVGIG (reference sequence). The CDR3 sequence is 14 residues long. The CDR3 DNA follows: TGTGCCTGGAGTGTAGGTCGCGGGGTTCAGCCCCAGCATTTT. It specifies CAWSVGRGVQPQHF.

The chain employs TRBV2 and TRBJ2-7; D gene unclear. Germline-derived CDR1 and CDR2 are SNHLY and FYNNEI. The CDR3 is 16 amino acids. The V end was cut by 3 bases, the J end by 0 bases, with 15 bases between. CDR3 protein: CASSETGPEISYEQYF. As DNA, the CDR3 is TGTGCCAGCAGTGAGACTGGGCCAGAAATCTCCTACGAGCAGTACTTC. Using reference TRBV2 and TRBJ2-7 for the parts outside the CDR3, the full variable domain is EPEVTQTPSHQVTQMGQEVILRCVPISNHLYFYWYRQILGQKVEFLVSFYNNEISEKSEIFDDQFSVERPDGSNFTLKIRSTKLEDSAMYFCASSETGPEISYEQYFGPGTRLTVT.

The table lists this clone with a few counts. V usage is TRBV4-2 and J usage is TRBJ1-4, with 8 positions matching TRBD1. V trimming: 0 bases; J trimming: 8 bases; junction bases outside the gene matches: 8. The CDR3 is 16 residues long. Germline CDR1 reads LGHNA; CDR2 reads YNFKEQ. CDR3 region: CASSQDLGQGYEKLFF. CDR3 sequence (DNA): TGTGCCAGCAGCCAAGATTTAGGACAGGGATACGAAAAACTGTTTTTT.

A few counts support this clone. The rearrangement uses TRBV28 and TRBJ2-2, with D possibly being TRBD2 (6 bases). This CDR3 comprises 13 residues. Looked up from germline, CDR1 is MDHEN and CDR2 is SYDVKM. Between the trimmed V and J ends, which lost 8 bases and 6 bases, there was a span of 13 bases. The CDR3 DNA sequence: TGTGCCAGCTGGGCGGGGATCCCCGGGGAGCTGTTTTTT. Its translation is CASWAGIPGELFF. Drawing the rest from reference TRBV28 and TRBJ2-2, the complete variable domain is DVKVTQSSRYLVKRTGEKVFLECVQDMDHENMFWYRQDPGLGLRLIYFSYDVKMKEKGDIPEGYSVSREKKERFSLILESASTNQTSMYLCASWAGIPGELFFGEGSRLTVL.

This clone was found once. Compared with germline, one end of the junction differs, possibly owing to a read error. The V and J genes are TRBV7-2 and TRBJ2-1, with a possible D match to TRBD2 (7 bases). This CDR3 contains 16 residues. In germline, CDR1 is SGHTA, CDR2 FQGNSA. In DNA, the CDR3 is TGTGCCAGCAGCTTGGACGTTCGGTTCCGGGGGGCCCTTAGGGTCTTC. It translates to CASSLDVRFRGALRVF. The full variable domain, with the rest looked up from reference TRBV7-2 and TRBJ2-1, is GAGVSQSPSNKVTEKGKDVELRCDPISGHTALYWYRQSLGQGLEFLIYFQGNSAPDKSGLPSDRFSAERTGGSVSTLTIQRTQQEDSAVYLCASSLDVRFRGALRVFGPGTRLTVL.

The chain recombines TRBV5-1 with TRBJ2-3, with D perhaps TRBD1 or TRBD2 (5 bases each). Germline V gives CDR1 SGHRS, CDR2 YFSETQ. The CDR3 loop spans 14 amino acids. V lost 0 bases and J lost 6, with 11 bases in between. CDR3 DNA sequence: TGCGCCAGCAGCTTGGAGCAGGGAGTGGATACGCAGTATTTT. This gives the protein CASSLEQGVDTQYF. The whole variable domain, filled in from reference TRBV5-1 and TRBJ2-3, reads KAGVTQTPRYLIKTRGQQVTLSCSPISGHRSVSWYQQTPGQGLQFLFEYFSETQRNKGNFPGRFSGRQFSNSRSEMNVSTLELGDSALYLCASSLEQGVDTQYFGPGTRLTVL.

The chain combines TRBV19 with TRBJ1-2; D is uncertain. CDR3 length: 12 amino acids. Trimming cost V 5 bases and J 5 bases, with 9 bases left between them. Germline CDR1 LNHDA, CDR2 SQIVND (reference sequence). The CDR3 reads CASSPDTYGYTF. In DNA, the CDR3 is TGTGCCAGTAGTCCCGACACTTATGGCTACACCTTC.

This chain connects TRBV6-1 to TRBJ1-3; 7 positions match TRBD1. The V segment lost 5 bases and the J segment 1 base; nucleotides outside the gene matches: 2. Per the germline V gene, CDR1 is MNHNS and CDR2 is SASEGT. This CDR3 region has 14 residues. In DNA form, the CDR3 reads TGTGCCAGCAGTCGACAGGGTTCTGGAAACACCATATATTTT. It yields the protein CASSRQGSGNTIYF.

The chain joins TRBV6-1 to TRBJ1-1; D is unclear. With 6 bases removed from V and 2 bases from J, the gap between germline ends came to 4 bases. Germline V gene lookup returns CDR1 MNHNS and CDR2 SASEGT. The CDR3 is 11 amino acids. The chain's CDR3 is CASRLNTEAFF. The CDR3 DNA reads as TGTGCCAGCAGGTTAAACACTGAAGCTTTCTTT.

The genes are TRBV28 and TRBJ2-7, with 8 nucleotides matching TRBD1. With 7 bases clipped from V and 5 bases from J, the junction kept 10 bases outside the gene matches. Germline V gene sequence: CDR1 MDHEN, CDR2 SYDVKM. The CDR3 is made up of 14 amino acids. The CDR3 sequence is CASNPPGTGNEQYF. CDR3 DNA: TGTGCCAGCAACCCCCCCGGGACAGGTAACGAGCAGTACTTC.

The chain employs TRBV23-1 and TRBJ1-1; no definite D call. TRBV23-1 is sorted into the ORF group, with uncertain function. Trimming cost V 7 bases and J 4 bases, with 10 bases left between them. The CDR3 loop spans 12 amino acids. The CDR3 loop reads CASKTVVTEAFF. The CDR3 DNA follows: TGCGCCAGCAAAACAGTTGTCACTGAAGCTTTCTTT.

The chain joins TRBV4-2 to TRBJ2-2; perhaps TRBD2 as D (6 bases). Germline CDR1 LGHNA, CDR2 YNFKEQ. CDR3 length: 13 residues. V lost 3 bases and J 5 bases, leaving 7 bases between the germline ends. The CDR3 nucleotides read TGTGCCAGCAGCCATGGGACTACCGGGGAGCTGTTTTTT. Its protein is CASSHGTTGELFF.